The 29 T cell receptor beta chains given below trace back to one sample, sequenced in a study of cytomegalovirus exposure and HLA in healthy donors. 60 Vbeta and 13 Jbeta primers were used in PCR. Method: immunoSEQ multiplex PCR; TCRdb's copy keeps in-frame clones and lacks some. The table has 170,000 or so clones, about three quarters seen once. Sequenced: PBMCs. These receptor sequences come from a woman aged 40 to 55 in good health and CMV-seronegative.

The gene calls are TRBV18 and TRBJ1-4, with a weak D call TRBD1 (5 bases). Germline CDR1 KGHSH, CDR2 LQKENI. CDR3 length: 13 residues. V lost 8 bases and J 4 bases, leaving 11 bases between the germline ends. This chain's CDR3 is CASAEGINEKLFF. The CDR3 DNA follows: TGTGCCAGCGCGGAGGGGATTAATGAAAAACTGTTTTTT.

V gene TRBV7-9 combines with J gene TRBJ1-2; no definite D call. The CDR3 spans 14 residues. V lost 2 bases and J 4 bases, leaving 11 bases between the germline ends. The germline CDR1 and CDR2 sequences are SEHNR and FQNEAQ (reference sequence). CDR3 sequence (DNA): TGTGCCAGCAGCTTATTGAGGGTCTCCTATGGCTACACCTTC. The encoded protein is CASSLLRVSYGYTF.

This chain links TRBV19 with TRBJ2-3; 7 positions agree with TRBD2. This CDR3 has 15 amino acids. Germline V gene data show CDR1 as LNHDA and CDR2 as SQIVND (reference sequence). J gave up 0 bases and V 6 bases, and 6 bases lay outside the gene matches. In DNA form, the CDR3 reads TGTGCCAGTAGGATTGGGGGGGAGAGCACAGATACGCAGTATTTT. The encoded protein is CASRIGGESTDTQYF.

The genes are TRBV15 and TRBJ2-3, with D unclear. V lost 8 bases to trimming and J lost 0 bases, with 18 bases between them. Germline V CDR1 and CDR2: LNHNV, YYDKDF (reference sequence). The CDR3 runs 16 residues. CDR3 nucleotides: TGTGCCACCGAGCCCCGCACAGTTTCTAGCACAGATACGCAGTATTTT. It codes for CATEPRTVSSTDTQYF.

The gene calls are TRBV6-5 and TRBJ1-1; 8 bases map to TRBD1. Germline V gene sequence: CDR1 MNHEY, CDR2 SVGAGI. The CDR3 spans 14 residues. The J segment lost 5 bases and the V segment lost 5 bases, leaving 7 bases of the junction unmatched. The CDR3 here is CASSLTTGVTEAFF. The CDR3 coding sequence is TGTGCCAGCAGTCTGACGACAGGGGTGACTGAAGCTTTCTTT.

The V call is TRBV11-2, the J call TRBJ1-1; D is undetermined. Deletions cut 1 base from V and 1 base from J, with 7 bases between. CDR1 is SGHAT and CDR2 is FQNNGV in the germline V gene. This CDR3 is built from 14 residues. The CDR3 coding sequence is TGTGCCAGCAGCTTAGGGCCAGAGAACACTGAAGCTTTCTTT. It encodes CASSLGPENTEAFF.

The chain couples TRBV9 to TRBJ2-7; 7 bases agree with TRBD1. The J segment lost 3 bases and the V segment lost 0 bases, leaving 3 bases of the junction unmatched. This CDR3 contains 14 residues. Germline assignment: CDR1 SGDLS and CDR2 YYNGEE. The CDR3 spells CASSVVGQIYEQYF. Here the CDR3 DNA reads TGTGCCAGCAGCGTAGTGGGACAGATCTACGAGCAGTACTTC.

This clone has only one observation. The chain employs TRBV28 and TRBJ1-4; 9 bases fit TRBD1. The germline V gene encodes CDR1 MDHEN and CDR2 SYDVKM. The V gene end was trimmed by 8 bases and the J gene end by 8 bases; junction bases not matched to a gene: 9. The CDR3 is made up of 14 amino acids. Written as DNA, the CDR3 is TGTGCCAGCCAACAGGGGGCTCCGAGAGAAAAACTGTTTTTT. As protein: CASQQGAPREKLFF.

The chain uses TRBV9 and TRBJ2-3; 7 bases map to TRBD2. This CDR3 has 15 residues. The V and J ends lost 0 bases and 0 bases, in that order; junction bases with no gene match: 1. CDR1 and CDR2 (germline): SGDLS, YYNGEE. The CDR3 region is CASSVGRGSTDTQYF. The CDR3 DNA reads TGTGCCAGCAGCGTAGGGCGGGGGAGCACAGATACGCAGTATTTT.

The table lists this clone with a few counts. This chain joins TRBV9 and TRBJ2-1; tentative D call: TRBD2 (5 bases). The V end lost 4 bases, the J end lost 1 base, and 12 bases lay between the germline ends. Per the germline V gene, CDR1 is SGDLS and CDR2 is YYNGEE. The CDR3 has 15 residues. CDR3 bases: TGTGCCAGCAGCCCTCGCAGCGGATCCTACAATGAGCAGTTCTTC. Protein product: CASSPRSGSYNEQFF.

This clone has a handful of counts. The chain joins TRBV2 to TRBJ1-2; a weak D match, TRBD1 (5 bases). This CDR3 has 15 amino acids. Per the germline V gene, CDR1 is SNHLY and CDR2 is FYNNEI. Trimming stripped 8 bases from V and 7 bases from J, with 23 bases between. DNA for the CDR3: TGTGCCAGCCGATGGGATCGACAGCTGGAGGGTGGCTACACCTTC. Translation gives CASRWDRQLEGGYTF. Full variable domain (remainder filled in from reference TRBV2 and TRBJ1-2): EPEVTQTPSHQVTQMGQEVILRCVPISNHLYFYWYRQILGQKVEFLVSFYNNEISEKSEIFDDQFSVERPDGSNFTLKIRSTKLEDSAMYFCASRWDRQLEGGYTFGSGTRLTVV.

This clone has only one observation. A read error may account for a junction end that differs from germline. The rearrangement uses TRBV28 and TRBJ2-7, with TRBD1 as a possible D gene (6 bases). The CDR3 totals 13 residues. CDR1 MDHEN and CDR2 SYDVKM come from the germline V gene. Here the CDR3 DNA reads TGTGCCTGCAGGGGCCCAAGCTCCTACGAGCAGTACTTC. This sequence encodes CACRGPSSYEQYF.

This rearrangement joins TRBV4-1 to TRBJ2-3; 8 nucleotides align to TRBD2. The CDR3 sequence is 16 residues long. Germline CDR1 MGHRA, CDR2 YSYEKL. V gave up 1 base and J gave up 1 base; unmatched junction bases: 4. In nucleotides, the CDR3 is TGCGCCAGCAGCCAAGGAGGGCGGGGGGGCACAGATACGCAGTATTTT. It yields the protein CASSQGGRGGTDTQYF.

The chain recombines TRBV2 with TRBJ1-1; D is possibly TRBD1 (6 bases). CDR3 length: 15 residues. V dropped 6 bases and J dropped 2 bases, with 16 bases sitting between them. The germline V gene encodes CDR1 SNHLY and CDR2 FYNNEI. The CDR3 spells CASRVLPGHNTEAFF. The CDR3 region has the DNA TGTGCCAGCAGGGTACTGCCGGGACACAACACTGAAGCTTTCTTT. The full variable domain, completed using reference TRBV2 and TRBJ1-1, is EPEVTQTPSHQVTQMGQEVILRCVPISNHLYFYWYRQILGQKVEFLVSFYNNEISEKSEIFDDQFSVERPDGSNFTLKIRSTKLEDSAMYFCASRVLPGHNTEAFFGQGTRLTVV.

The chain uses TRBV2 and TRBJ2-1, with D possibly TRBD2 on 6 matching bases. V gave up 2 bases and J gave up 4 bases, with 15 bases separating them. CDR1 is SNHLY and CDR2 is FYNNEI in the germline V gene. This CDR3 region has 16 residues. CDR3 DNA: TGTGCCAGCAGTGAAATGGGGCGGGGAGTTTACAATGAGCAGTTCTTC. As protein: CASSEMGRGVYNEQFF.

The chain couples TRBV5-1 to TRBJ2-5, with a weak D call TRBD2 (5 bases). The CDR3 has 14 amino acids. The germline V gene encodes CDR1 SGHRS and CDR2 YFSETQ. V was pared by 4 bases and J by 2 bases, with 12 bases between. For the CDR3, the DNA is TGCGCCAGCAGCCTAGCAAGCCCACAAGAGACCCAGTACTTC. This encodes CASSLASPQETQYF.

J is TRBJ2-7 and V is TRBV5-4, with 11 bases matching TRBD2. This CDR3 has 15 residues. After removal of 4 bases from V and 1 base from J, the junction contained 4 bases not matched to a gene. In germline, CDR1 is SGHNT, CDR2 YYREEE (reference sequence). The CDR3 spells CASSEGTSGSYEQYF. CDR3 in DNA: TGTGCCAGCAGCGAGGGGACTAGCGGTTCCTACGAGCAGTACTTC.

The V and J genes are TRBV9 and TRBJ1-1; D not resolved. The CDR3 contains 14 residues. V lost 1 base to trimming and J lost 7 bases, with 14 bases between them. CDR1 and CDR2 from the germline V gene are SGDLS and YYNGEE. CDR3 sequence: CASSVTPTASEAFF. The CDR3 nucleotides read TGTGCCAGCAGCGTAACGCCGACCGCTAGTGAAGCTTTCTTT.

The V call is TRBV9, the J call TRBJ1-1; D gene unclear. The CDR3 spans 12 residues. Trimming pared 4 bases from V and 6 bases from J, leaving 10 bases between. CDR1 is SGDLS, CDR2 YYNGEE, per germline. CDR3 protein: CASSPPLAEAFF. In DNA form, the CDR3 reads TGTGCCAGCAGCCCCCCTTTAGCTGAAGCTTTCTTT.

This rearrangement joins TRBV6-1 to TRBJ2-7; 7 nucleotides agree with TRBD1. The germline V gene encodes CDR1 MNHNS and CDR2 SASEGT. CDR3 length: 15 amino acids. The J segment lost 5 bases and the V segment lost 3 bases, leaving 10 bases of the junction unmatched. CDR3 nucleotide sequence: TGTGCCAGCAGTGAGTTCGACAGGGATCATGACGAGCAGTACTTC. This codes for CASSEFDRDHDEQYF.

The chain carries TRBV5-1 and TRBJ1-4; TRBD1 is a possible D gene (6 bases). From germline, CDR1 is SGHRS and CDR2 YFSETQ. Trimming removed 4 bases from V and 0 bases from J, with 13 bases in between. This CDR3 has 16 residues. CDR3 bases: TGCGCCAGCAGCCCAGGGAGACAGGCAACTAATGAAAAACTGTTTTTT. This encodes CASSPGRQATNEKLFF.

The V gene is TRBV6-5, the J gene TRBJ1-5; 7 bases are shared with TRBD1. The germline V gene has CDR1 MNHEY and CDR2 SVGAGI. V shed 6 bases and J 1 base; nucleotides not matched to a gene: 0. There are 13 residues in the CDR3. The CDR3 sequence is CASRGGSNQPQHF. The CDR3 coding sequence is TGTGCCAGCAGAGGGGGCAGCAATCAGCCCCAGCATTTT.

This sequence joins TRBV7-3 and TRBJ1-1; 7 bases are shared with TRBD1. The CDR3 consists of 16 residues. The V gene end was trimmed by 2 bases and the J gene end by 3 bases; junction bases not matched to a gene: 9. CDR1 and CDR2 (germline): SGHTA, FQGTGA. The CDR3 region is CASSLSAWDSDTEAFF. Written as DNA, the CDR3 is TGTGCCAGCAGCTTATCCGCCTGGGACAGCGACACTGAAGCTTTCTTT.

The CDR3 nucleotides read TGTGCCAGCAGGGACAGGGTTCGTAATTCACCCCTCCACTTT. Its protein product is CASRDRVRNSPLHF. This chain links TRBV2 with TRBJ1-6; 8 bases align to TRBD1. Germline lookup yields CDR1 SNHLY and CDR2 FYNNEI. The CDR3 extends over 14 amino acids. V lost 6 bases and J lost 6; bases outside the gene matches: 4.

The genes are TRBV27 and TRBJ2-2, with D unclear. V was trimmed by 0 bases and J by 1 base, leaving 3 bases between them. Germline V gives CDR1 MNHEY, CDR2 SMNVEV (reference sequence). This CDR3 contains 14 residues. The CDR3: CASSLSRNTGELFF. As DNA, the CDR3 is TGTGCCAGCAGTTTATCGAGGAACACCGGGGAGCTGTTTTTT.

This chain links TRBV28 with TRBJ1-1, with D unresolved. Per germline, CDR1 MDHEN and CDR2 SYDVKM. The CDR3 loop spans 13 amino acids. V dropped 1 base and J dropped 1 base, with 4 bases sitting between them. The DNA for the CDR3 is TGTGCCAGCAGTTTATACAAGAACACTGAAGCTTTCTTT. It codes for CASSLYKNTEAFF.

The CDR3 loop reads CASREVGAGFGYTF. CDR3 DNA: TGCGCCAGCAGGGAAGTGGGGGCTGGATTTGGCTACACCTTC. The rearrangement joins TRBV5-1 to TRBJ1-2; tentatively, D is TRBD1 (6 bases). Germline V gene lookup returns CDR1 SGHRS and CDR2 YFSETQ. CDR3 length equals 14 residues. V was shortened by 5 bases and J by 7 bases, with 18 bases between the two germline ends.

V and J are TRBV6-1 and TRBJ1-2; 7 nucleotides agree with TRBD1. Losses at the gene ends were 10 bases for V and 8 bases for J; bases not matched to a gene: 13. The CDR3 has 13 amino acids. Germline assignment: CDR1 MNHNS and CDR2 SASEGT. CDR3 sequence (DNA): TGTGCCACTTCCGGACAGGCAAGGGGAGGCTACACCTTC. The encoded protein is CATSGQARGGYTF.

This sequence joins TRBV9 and TRBJ2-5, with TRBD2 matching over 8 bases. Looked up from germline, CDR1 is SGDLS and CDR2 is YYNGEE. The ends lost 3 bases at V and 5 bases at J; junction bases unmatched: 12. This CDR3 contains 16 residues. This CDR3 reads CASSGRPGTRWETQYF. CDR3 DNA sequence: TGTGCCAGCAGCGGGAGACCCGGGACTAGATGGGAGACCCAGTACTTC.